This TCR beta chain was sequenced during a study of blood T cell repertoires in COVID-19. Overall study context: Acute and convalescent COVID-19 samples came from the United States, Italy and Spain. The analysed material was cDNA or gDNA that came from T cells, B-cell-depleted T cells, or PBMCs.

Germline V gene data show CDR1 as LGHDT and CDR2 as YNNKEL (reference sequence). Trimming left V 1 base short and J 4 bases short, with 10 bases between. This CDR3 region has 14 residues. Under the authors' procedure: Reference gene primer amplification gave nucleated cell count estimates. Here immunoSEQ multiplex PCR was the method, and the copy in TCRdb shows in-frame clones only, minus some. V, J and clone size are those of that table, while D and trimming were read from the DNA. The sample contains about 41,000 clones, around three quarters of which appear only once. The chain has TRBV3-1 (or the pseudogene TRBV3-2) and TRBJ1-1, with no clear D. Material for sequencing was peripheral blood. The sequence was collected from a man older than 75 with acute or convalescent COVID-19. CDR3 sequence reads: CASSQVGSSTEAFF. CDR3 in DNA: TGTGCCAGCAGCCAAGTTGGGAGTAGCACTGAAGCTTTCTTT.